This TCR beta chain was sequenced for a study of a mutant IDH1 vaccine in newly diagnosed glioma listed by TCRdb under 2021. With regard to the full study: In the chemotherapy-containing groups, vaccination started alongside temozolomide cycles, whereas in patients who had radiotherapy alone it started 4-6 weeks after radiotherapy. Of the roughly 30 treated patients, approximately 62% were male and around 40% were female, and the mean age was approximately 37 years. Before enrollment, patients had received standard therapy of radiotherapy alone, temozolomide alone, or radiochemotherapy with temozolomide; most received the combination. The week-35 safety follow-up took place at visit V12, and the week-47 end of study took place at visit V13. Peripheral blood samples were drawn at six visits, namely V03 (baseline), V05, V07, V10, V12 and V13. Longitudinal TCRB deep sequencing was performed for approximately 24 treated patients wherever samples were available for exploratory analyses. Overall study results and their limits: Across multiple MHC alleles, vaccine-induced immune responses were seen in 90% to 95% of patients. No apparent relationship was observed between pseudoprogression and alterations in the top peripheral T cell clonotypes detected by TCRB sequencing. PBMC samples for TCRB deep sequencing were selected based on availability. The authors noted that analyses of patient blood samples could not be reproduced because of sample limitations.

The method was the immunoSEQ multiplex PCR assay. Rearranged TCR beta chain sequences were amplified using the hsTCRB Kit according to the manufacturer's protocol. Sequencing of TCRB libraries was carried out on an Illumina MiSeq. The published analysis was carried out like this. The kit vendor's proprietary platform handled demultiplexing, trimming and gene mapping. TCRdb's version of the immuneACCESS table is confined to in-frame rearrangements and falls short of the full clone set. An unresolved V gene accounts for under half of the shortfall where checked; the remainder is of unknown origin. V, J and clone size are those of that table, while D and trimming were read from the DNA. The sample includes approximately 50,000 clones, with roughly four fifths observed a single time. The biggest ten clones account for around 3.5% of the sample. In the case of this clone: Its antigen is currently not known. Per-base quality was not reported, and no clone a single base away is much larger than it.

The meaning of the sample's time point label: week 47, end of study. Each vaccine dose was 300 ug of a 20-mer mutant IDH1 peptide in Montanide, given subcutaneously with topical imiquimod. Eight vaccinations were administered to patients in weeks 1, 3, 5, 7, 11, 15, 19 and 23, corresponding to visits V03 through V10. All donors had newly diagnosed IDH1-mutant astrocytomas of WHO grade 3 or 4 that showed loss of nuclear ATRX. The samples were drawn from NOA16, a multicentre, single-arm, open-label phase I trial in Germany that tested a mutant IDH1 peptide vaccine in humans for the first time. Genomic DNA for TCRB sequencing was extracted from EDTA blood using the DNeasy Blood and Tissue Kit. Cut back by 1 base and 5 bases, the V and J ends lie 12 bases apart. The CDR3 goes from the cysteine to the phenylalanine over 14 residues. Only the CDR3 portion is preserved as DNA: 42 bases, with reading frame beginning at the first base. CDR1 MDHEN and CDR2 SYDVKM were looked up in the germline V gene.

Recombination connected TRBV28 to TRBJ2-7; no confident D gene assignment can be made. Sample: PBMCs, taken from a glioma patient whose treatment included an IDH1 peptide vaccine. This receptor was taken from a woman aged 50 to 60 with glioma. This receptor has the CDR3 CASSLFTLGNEQYF. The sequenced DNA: TGTGCCAGCAGTTTATTTACCCTAGGCAACGAGCAGTACTTC.